These 21 T cell receptor beta chains came from one sample sequenced in a study of T cells in Graves' hyperthyroidism and ophthalmopathy. TCR beta CDR3 region amplification was performed from RNA transcripts. Primed by the HTBI set, a first-round RT-PCR was run on the TCR CDR3. TCRdb redid the calling of the multiplex PCR reads with MiXCR, one entry per CDR3 protein. The sample lists hundreds of thousands of distinct CDR3 sequences; roughly 15% were seen once. The material sequenced was blood. Receptors were obtained from a woman aged 45-59 years with Graves' ophthalmopathy.

At least ten counts were recorded for this clonotype. V gene TRBV10-3 combines with J gene TRBJ1-1, with 9 nucleotides matching TRBD1. The J segment lost 2 bases and the V segment lost 1 base, leaving 2 bases of the junction unmatched. This CDR3 has 15 residues. Germline assignment: CDR1 ENHRY and CDR2 SYGVKD. The DNA for the CDR3 is TGTGCCATCAGTGAGTTGGACAGGGGAAACACTGAAGCTTTCTTT. This sequence encodes CAISELDRGNTEAFF.

This clonotype has a handful of counts. The CDR3 carries no conserved terminal phenylalanine or tryptophan, so it likely arises from a read error. The genes are TRBV12-3 or TRBV12-4 and TRBJ1-6, with D hard to call. The CDR3 is 13 amino acids. Trimming took off 4 bases at V and 8 bases at J, with 9 bases between the two ends. The DNA for the CDR3 is TGTGCCAGCAGTTCTTCCCCGGATTCACCCCTCCACCTT. This gives the protein CASSSSPDSPLHL.

The chain combines TRBV9 with TRBJ2-2, with 9 bases matching TRBD2. J was trimmed by 4 bases and V by 0 bases; bases with no gene match: 7. The CDR3 is 17 residues long. Germline V CDR1 and CDR2: SGDLS, YYNGEE. The CDR3 coding sequence is TGTGCCAGCAGCGTAGTTCCGCTAGCGGGGTCCACCGGGGAGCTGTTTTTT. Amino acids: CASSVVPLAGSTGELFF.

The rearrangement joins TRBV27 to TRBJ1-2; 9 bases map to TRBD1. The germline V gene has CDR1 MNHEY and CDR2 SMNVEV (reference sequence). The CDR3 totals 14 residues. The junction had 5 bases not matched to a gene; V was cut back by 3 bases and J by 6 bases. The CDR3 reads CASSFGTGLDGYTF. Here the CDR3 DNA reads TGTGCCAGCAGTTTTGGGACAGGGTTGGATGGCTACACCTTC.

The V gene is TRBV30, the J gene TRBJ2-3; D may be TRBD1 or TRBD2 (6 bases each). V lost 1 base and J lost 0, with 14 bases in between. In germline, CDR1 is GTSNPN, CDR2 SVGIG (reference sequence). CDR3 length equals 16 residues. CDR3 bases: TGTGCCTGGAGTGCCCGGGGGCAGATTAGCACAGATACGCAGTATTTT. Translation gives CAWSARGQISTDTQYF.

The chain couples TRBV10-3 to TRBJ1-1; D might be TRBD1 (6 bases). Trimming pared 3 bases from V and 1 base from J, leaving 6 bases between. Per germline, CDR1 ENHRY and CDR2 SYGVKD. The length of the CDR3 is 13 residues. CDR3 sequence (DNA): TGTGCCATCAGTGACAGGGGGAACACTGAAGCTTTCTTT. Protein sequence: CAISDRGNTEAFF.

This clonotype was found many times. The chain combines TRBV7-3 with TRBJ2-3; D possibly corresponds to TRBD1 (5 bases). Trimming took off 5 bases at V and 6 bases at J, with 18 bases between the two ends. This CDR3 comprises 15 residues. Looked up from germline, CDR1 is SGHTA and CDR2 is FQGTGA. The CDR3 DNA follows: TGTGCCAGCAGCCTGTGGACACGGATGGGTGATACGCAGTATTTT. This encodes CASSLWTRMGDTQYF.

This clonotype has at least ten counts. The genes are TRBV14 and TRBJ1-6; D is unresolved. Looked up from germline, CDR1 is SGHDN and CDR2 is FVKESK. V shed 2 bases and J shed 9 bases, with 14 bases lying between them. The length of the CDR3 is 15 residues. The chain's CDR3 is CASSQRSGVTSPLHF. Written as DNA, the CDR3 is TGTGCCAGCAGCCAAAGATCAGGTGTCACTTCACCCCTCCACTTT.

This clonotype showed up just a few times. V usage is TRBV5-1 and J usage is TRBJ2-5; a weak D match, TRBD2 (5 bases). V lost 4 bases and J 1 base, leaving 11 bases between the germline ends. Per germline, CDR1 SGHRS and CDR2 YFSETQ. The CDR3 contains 14 residues. CDR3 DNA sequence: TGCGCCAGCAGCAACCGACTACTCCAAGAGACCCAGTACTTC. This codes for CASSNRLLQETQYF. Together with reference TRBV5-1 and TRBJ2-5, the CDR3 gives the full variable domain: KAGVTQTPRYLIKTRGQQVTLSCSPISGHRSVSWYQQTPGQGLQFLFEYFSETQRNKGNFPGRFSGRQFSNSRSEMNVSTLELGDSALYLCASSNRLLQETQYFGPGTRLLVL.

Concerning this clonotype: Just one base apart from a much larger clone, this may be a read error. DNA for the CDR3: TGTGCCAACAGCCCTAGCGGGAGGAACTACGAGCAGTACTTC. Encoded protein: CANSPSGRNYEQYF. The V call is TRBV12-3 or TRBV12-4, the J call TRBJ2-7; the match to TRBD2 covers 11 bases. The CDR3 is 14 residues long. With 10 bases clipped from V and 3 bases from J, the junction kept 8 bases outside the gene matches.

The rearrangement joins TRBV28 to TRBJ2-5, with 11 bases lining up with TRBD2. This CDR3 is built from 16 residues. Germline values: CDR1 MDHEN, CDR2 SYDVKM. The J segment lost 3 bases and the V segment lost 7 bases, leaving 10 bases of the junction unmatched. CDR3 residues: CASTPGSGRVEETQYF. For the CDR3, the DNA is TGTGCCAGCACCCCGGGTAGCGGGAGGGTCGAAGAGACCCAGTACTTC.

This clonotype was observed many times. The V and J genes are TRBV28 and TRBJ2-3; TRBD2 aligns across 7 bases. This CDR3 contains 15 residues. CDR1 MDHEN and CDR2 SYDVKM come from the germline V gene. J lost 3 bases, V lost 6 bases, and 9 bases had no gene match. CDR3 amino acids: CASRGAGYGTDTQYF. The CDR3 DNA sequence: TGTGCCAGCAGGGGAGCGGGATATGGAACAGATACGCAGTATTTT.

This clonotype appeared a few times. V is TRBV12-3 or TRBV12-4 and J is TRBJ2-1; 14 nucleotides align to TRBD2. V lost 1 base and J lost 8; bases outside the gene matches: 7. The CDR3 has 17 amino acids. The DNA for the CDR3 is TGTGCCAGCAGTTTAGGATCCGGGACTAGCGGGAGTTATGAGCAGTTCTTC. This codes for CASSLGSGTSGSYEQFF.

This clonotype occurred many times. The chain is built from TRBV5-1 and TRBJ2-3, with TRBD2 matching 9 bases. V trimming: 0 bases; J trimming: 2 bases; junction bases outside the gene matches: 4. The CDR3 loop spans 16 amino acids. Germline-derived CDR1 and CDR2 are SGHRS and YFSETQ. The CDR3 coding sequence is TGCGCCAGCAGCTTGGTAGGCGGGAGGGCCACAGATACGCAGTATTTT. The encoded protein is CASSLVGGRATDTQYF.

The J gene is TRBJ2-1, the V gene TRBV4-3, with D perhaps TRBD1 (6 bases). Germline V gives CDR1 LGHNA, CDR2 YSLEER. The CDR3 length is 15 residues. V lost 0 bases, J lost 8 bases, and 14 bases lay in between. The CDR3 DNA sequence: TGCGCCAGCAGCCAAGATAGGGCAGGGGAATATGAGCAGTTCTTC. Translating gives CASSQDRAGEYEQFF.

This clonotype occurred a few times. The V call is TRBV7-2, the J call TRBJ1-1; D uncertain. In germline, CDR1 is SGHTA, CDR2 FQGNSA. The V gene lost 1 base and the J gene lost 0 bases, with 9 bases spanning the gap. The CDR3 runs to 15 residues. The chain's CDR3 is CASSLVSRMNTEAFF. Written as DNA, the CDR3 is TGTGCCAGCAGCTTAGTTTCCCGGATGAACACTGAAGCTTTCTTT.

The chain combines TRBV12-3 or TRBV12-4 with TRBJ2-5, with D perhaps being TRBD1 or TRBD2 (5 bases each). V was shortened by 7 bases and J by 4 bases, with 19 bases between the two germline ends. This CDR3 comprises 15 residues. CDR3 protein: CASKMSGTLGETQYF. The DNA for the CDR3 is TGTGCCAGCAAAATGTCCGGGACCTTGGGAGAGACCCAGTACTTC.

CDR3 bases: TGCGCCAGCAGCGAACAGCTTGCTAGCACAGATACGCAGTATTTT. This sequence encodes CASSEQLASTDTQYF. The chain uses TRBV5-1 and TRBJ2-3; D is unclear. V shed 4 bases and J shed 0 bases, with 12 bases lying between them. CDR1 is SGHRS and CDR2 is YFSETQ in the germline V gene. CDR3 length: 15 residues.

This clonotype has a count of ten or more. This chain joins TRBV3-1 and TRBJ2-7, with no clear D. Germline CDR1 and CDR2: LGHDT and YNNKEL (reference sequence). Trimming took off 3 bases at V and 0 bases at J, with 9 bases between the two ends. The CDR3 has 14 residues. In nucleotides, the CDR3 is TGTGCCAGCAGCCAGGGATCCTACTCCTACGAGCAGTACTTC. Translating it yields CASSQGSYSYEQYF.

This clonotype has at least ten counts. The J gene is TRBJ1-1, the V gene TRBV28, with TRBD1 identical over 9 bases. Losses at the gene ends were 5 bases for V and 4 bases for J; bases not matched to a gene: 8. The CDR3 extends over 15 amino acids. Germline V gene data show CDR1 as MDHEN and CDR2 as SYDVKM. Here the CDR3 DNA reads TGTGCCAGCAGTAAACCACAGGGGGCTGTCACTGAAGCTTTCTTT. Translation gives CASSKPQGAVTEAFF.

This clonotype was seen repeatedly, ten times or more. The chain is built from TRBV12-3 or TRBV12-4 and TRBJ2-7; possibly TRBD1 or TRBD2 for D (7 bases each). The CDR3 covers 14 residues. Deletions cut 3 bases from V and 6 bases from J, with 15 bases between. CDR3: CASSLLGGGGEQYF. CDR3 DNA: TGTGCCAGCAGTTTGTTAGGGGGCGGGGGCGAGCAGTACTTC.